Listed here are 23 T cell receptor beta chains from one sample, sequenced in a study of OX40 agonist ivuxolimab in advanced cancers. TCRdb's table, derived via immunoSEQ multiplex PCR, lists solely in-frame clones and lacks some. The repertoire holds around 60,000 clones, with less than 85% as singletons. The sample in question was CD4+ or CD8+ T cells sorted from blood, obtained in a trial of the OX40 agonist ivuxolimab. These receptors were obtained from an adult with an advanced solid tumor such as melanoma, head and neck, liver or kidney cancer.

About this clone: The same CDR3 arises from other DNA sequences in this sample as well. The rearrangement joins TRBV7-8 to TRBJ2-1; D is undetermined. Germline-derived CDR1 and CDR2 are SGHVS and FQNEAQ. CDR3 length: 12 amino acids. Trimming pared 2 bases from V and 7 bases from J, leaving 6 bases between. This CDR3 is CASSLSENEQFF. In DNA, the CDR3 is TGTGCCAGCAGCTTAAGTGAGAATGAGCAGTTCTTC.

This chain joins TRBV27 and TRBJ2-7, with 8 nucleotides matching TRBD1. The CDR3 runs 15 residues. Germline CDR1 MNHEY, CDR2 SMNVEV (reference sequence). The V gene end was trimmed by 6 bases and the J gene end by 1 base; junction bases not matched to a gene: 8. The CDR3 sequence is CASSRGTGGSYEQYF. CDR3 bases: TGTGCCAGCAGCCGAGGAACAGGGGGTTCCTACGAGCAGTACTTC.

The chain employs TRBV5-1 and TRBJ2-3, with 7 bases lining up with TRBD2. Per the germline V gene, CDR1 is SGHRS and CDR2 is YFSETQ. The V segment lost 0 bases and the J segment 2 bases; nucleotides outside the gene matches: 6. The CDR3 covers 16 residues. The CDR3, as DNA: TGCGCCAGCAGCTTGGGTCTAGCGGTGAACACAGATACGCAGTATTTT. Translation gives CASSLGLAVNTDTQYF.

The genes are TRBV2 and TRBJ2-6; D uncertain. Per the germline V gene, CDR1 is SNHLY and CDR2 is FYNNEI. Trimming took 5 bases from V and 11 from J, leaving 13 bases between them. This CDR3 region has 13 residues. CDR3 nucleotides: TGTGCCAGCAGTACCCTCCCCGCCGACGTCCTGACTTTC. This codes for CASSTLPADVLTF.

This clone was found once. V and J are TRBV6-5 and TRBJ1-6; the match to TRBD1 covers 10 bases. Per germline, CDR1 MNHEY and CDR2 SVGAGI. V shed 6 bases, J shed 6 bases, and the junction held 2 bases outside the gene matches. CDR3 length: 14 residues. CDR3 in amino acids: CASSRQGANSPLHF. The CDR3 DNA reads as TGTGCCAGCAGCCGACAGGGGGCTAATTCACCCCTCCACTTT.

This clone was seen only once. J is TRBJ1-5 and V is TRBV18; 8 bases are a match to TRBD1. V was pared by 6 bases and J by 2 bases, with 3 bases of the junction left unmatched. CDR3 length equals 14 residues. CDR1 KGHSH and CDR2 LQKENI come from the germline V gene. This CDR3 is CASSQDRGNQPQHF. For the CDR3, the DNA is TGTGCCAGCTCTCAGGACAGGGGCAATCAGCCCCAGCATTTT.

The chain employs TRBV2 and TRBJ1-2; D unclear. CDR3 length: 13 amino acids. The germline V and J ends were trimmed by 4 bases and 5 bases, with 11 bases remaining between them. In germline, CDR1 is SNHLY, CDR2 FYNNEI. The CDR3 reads CASSVRTDYGYTF. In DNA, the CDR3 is TGTGCCAGCAGTGTCCGGACGGATTATGGCTACACCTTC.

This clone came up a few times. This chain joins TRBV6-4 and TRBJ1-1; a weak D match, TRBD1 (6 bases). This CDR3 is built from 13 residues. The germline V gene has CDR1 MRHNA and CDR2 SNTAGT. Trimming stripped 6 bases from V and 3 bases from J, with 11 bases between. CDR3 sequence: CASRDSGYTEAFF. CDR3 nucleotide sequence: TGTGCCAGCAGGGACAGTGGCTACACTGAAGCTTTCTTT.

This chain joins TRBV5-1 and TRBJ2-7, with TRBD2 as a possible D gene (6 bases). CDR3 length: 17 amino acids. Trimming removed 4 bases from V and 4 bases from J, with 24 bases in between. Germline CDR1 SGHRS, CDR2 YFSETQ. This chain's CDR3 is CASSPWREETQPYEQYF. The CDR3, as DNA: TGCGCCAGCAGCCCGTGGAGGGAGGAAACCCAGCCATACGAGCAGTACTTC.

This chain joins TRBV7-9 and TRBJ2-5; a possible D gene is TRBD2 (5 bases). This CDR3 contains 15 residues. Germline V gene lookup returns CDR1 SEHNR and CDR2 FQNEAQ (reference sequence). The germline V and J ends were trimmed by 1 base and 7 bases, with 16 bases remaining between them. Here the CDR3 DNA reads TGTGCCAGCAGCTTAGGGGTAGGAGGTGATGCGACCCAGTACTTC. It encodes CASSLGVGGDATQYF. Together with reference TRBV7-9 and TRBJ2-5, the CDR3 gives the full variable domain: DTGVSQNPRHKITKRGQNVTFRCDPISEHNRLYWYRQTLGQGPEFLTYFQNEAQLEKSRLLSDRFSAERPKGSFSTLEIQRTEQGDSAMYLCASSLGVGGDATQYFGPGTRLLVL.

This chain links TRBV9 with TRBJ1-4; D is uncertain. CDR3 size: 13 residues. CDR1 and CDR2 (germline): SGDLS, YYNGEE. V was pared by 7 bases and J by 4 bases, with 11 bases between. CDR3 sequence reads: CASAGGINEKLFF. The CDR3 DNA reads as TGTGCCAGCGCAGGCGGAATTAATGAAAAACTGTTTTTT. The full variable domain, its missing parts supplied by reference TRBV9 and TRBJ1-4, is DSGVTQTPKHLITATGQRVTLRCSPRSGDLSVYWYQQSLDQGLQFLIQYYNGEERAKGNILERFSAQQFPDLHSELNLSSLELGDSALYFCASAGGINEKLFFGSGTQLSVL.

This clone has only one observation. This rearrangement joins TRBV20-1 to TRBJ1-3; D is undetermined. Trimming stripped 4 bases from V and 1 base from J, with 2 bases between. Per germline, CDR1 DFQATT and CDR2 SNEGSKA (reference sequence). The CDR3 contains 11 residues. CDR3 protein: CSANSGNTIYF. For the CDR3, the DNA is TGCAGTGCTAATTCTGGAAACACCATATATTTT.

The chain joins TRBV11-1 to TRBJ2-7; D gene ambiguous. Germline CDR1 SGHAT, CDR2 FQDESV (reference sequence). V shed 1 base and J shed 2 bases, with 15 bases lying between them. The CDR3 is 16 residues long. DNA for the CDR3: TGTGCCAGCAGCTTAGAGTTTGGTAGCCGCCCCTACGAGCAGTACTTC. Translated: CASSLEFGSRPYEQYF.

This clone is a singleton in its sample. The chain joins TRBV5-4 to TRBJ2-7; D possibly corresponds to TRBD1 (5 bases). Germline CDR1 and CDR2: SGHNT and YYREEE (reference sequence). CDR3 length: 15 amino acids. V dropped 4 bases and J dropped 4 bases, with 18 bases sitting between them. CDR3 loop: CASSLGGRGGYEQYF. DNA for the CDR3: TGTGCCAGCAGCCTGGGTGGAAGGGGTGGGTACGAGCAGTACTTC.

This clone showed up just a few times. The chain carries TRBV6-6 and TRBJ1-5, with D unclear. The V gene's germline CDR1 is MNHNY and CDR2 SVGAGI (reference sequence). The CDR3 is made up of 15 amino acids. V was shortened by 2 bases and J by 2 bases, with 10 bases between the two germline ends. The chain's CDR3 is CASSYEGSGNQPQHF. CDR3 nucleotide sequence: TGTGCCAGCAGTTACGAGGGCTCCGGCAATCAGCCCCAGCATTTT.

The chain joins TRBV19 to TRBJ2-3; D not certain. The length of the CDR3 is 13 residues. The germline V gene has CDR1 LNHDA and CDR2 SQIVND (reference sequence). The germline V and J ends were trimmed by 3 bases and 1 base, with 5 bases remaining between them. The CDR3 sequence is CASSIWRTDTQYF. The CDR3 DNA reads TGTGCCAGTAGTATTTGGCGCACAGATACGCAGTATTTT.

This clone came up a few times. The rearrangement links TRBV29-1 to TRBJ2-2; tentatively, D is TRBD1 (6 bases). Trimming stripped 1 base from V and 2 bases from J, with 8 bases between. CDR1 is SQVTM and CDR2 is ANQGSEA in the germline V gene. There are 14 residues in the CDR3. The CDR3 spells CSVEGGRNTGELFF. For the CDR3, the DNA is TGCAGCGTTGAAGGGGGGCGAAACACCGGGGAGCTGTTTTTT.

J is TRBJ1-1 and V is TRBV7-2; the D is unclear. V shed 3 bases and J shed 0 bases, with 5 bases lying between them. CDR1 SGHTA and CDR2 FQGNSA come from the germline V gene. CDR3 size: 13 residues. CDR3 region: CASSFRMNTEAFF. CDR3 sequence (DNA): TGTGCCAGCAGCTTCAGGATGAACACTGAAGCTTTCTTT. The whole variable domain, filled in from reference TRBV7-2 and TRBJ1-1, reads GAGVSQSPSNKVTEKGKDVELRCDPISGHTALYWYRQSLGQGLEFLIYFQGNSAPDKSGLPSDRFSAERTGGSVSTLTIQRTQQEDSAVYLCASSFRMNTEAFFGQGTRLTVV.

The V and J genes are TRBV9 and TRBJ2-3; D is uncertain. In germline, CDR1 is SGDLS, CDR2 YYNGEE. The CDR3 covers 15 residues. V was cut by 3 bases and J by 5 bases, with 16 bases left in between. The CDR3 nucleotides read TGTGCCAGCAGCGAAGAAAGGGTCTCACGAGATACGCAGTATTTT. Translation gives CASSEERVSRDTQYF.

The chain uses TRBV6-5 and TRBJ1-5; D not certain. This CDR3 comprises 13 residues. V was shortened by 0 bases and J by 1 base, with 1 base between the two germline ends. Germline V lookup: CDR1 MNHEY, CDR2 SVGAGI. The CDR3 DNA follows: TGTGCCAGCAGTTACTCCAGCAATCAGCCCCAGCATTTT. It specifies CASSYSSNQPQHF.

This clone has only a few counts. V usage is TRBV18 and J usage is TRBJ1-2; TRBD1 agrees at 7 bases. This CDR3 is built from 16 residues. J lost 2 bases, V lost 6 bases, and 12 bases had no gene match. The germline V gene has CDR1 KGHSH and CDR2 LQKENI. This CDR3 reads CASSPQPDRENYGYTF. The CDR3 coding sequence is TGTGCCAGCTCCCCTCAACCTGACAGGGAGAACTATGGCTACACCTTC.

CDR3 nucleotide sequence: TGTGCCAGCAGCTTGTCGGAGACCCAGTACTTC. Protein sequence: CASSLSETQYF. J is TRBJ2-5 and V is TRBV5-4, with unresolved D. The CDR3 is 11 amino acids. Looked up from germline, CDR1 is SGHNT and CDR2 is YYREEE (reference sequence). V lost 1 base to trimming and J lost 5 bases, with 3 bases between them. The full variable domain, completed using reference TRBV5-4 and TRBJ2-5, is ETGVTQSPTHLIKTRGQQVTLRCSSQSGHNTVSWYQQALGQGPQFIFQYYREEENGRGNFPPRFSGLQFPNYSSELNVNALELDDSALYLCASSLSETQYFGPGTRLLVL.

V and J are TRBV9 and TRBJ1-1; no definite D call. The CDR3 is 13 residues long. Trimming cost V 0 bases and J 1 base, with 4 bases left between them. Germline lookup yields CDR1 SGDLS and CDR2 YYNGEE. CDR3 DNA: TGTGCCAGCAGCGTAGGGAAGAACACTGAAGCTTTCTTT. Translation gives CASSVGKNTEAFF.